Listed here are 8 T cell receptor beta chains from one sample, sequenced in a study of Ad26.COV2.S vaccination and SARS-CoV-2 variants (dated by TCRdb to the early 2020s). The library came from the immunoSEQ multiplex PCR assay. TCRdb retrieved this table from immuneACCESS and kept in-frame rearrangements only. Not all clones are present; in checked studies, unresolved V genes account for under half, and no reason is known for the remainder. This sample is represented by 350,000 to 450,000 clones; 83% of them were singletons. Approximately 7.8% of the sample is in the top ten clones. Reading the label with the study, this specimen's treatment or condition is: 19 received Ad26.COV2.S at low or high dose, single or two shots; 5 received placebo; per-sample allocation not given. Repertoires of vaccine and placebo recipients were sequenced from samples collected on day 63 after the first injection.

The specimen was peripheral blood, collected in a trial of Ad26.COV2.S vaccine versus placebo. Receptors were obtained from a person between 18 and 65 years old who received the Ad26.COV2.S COVID-19 vaccine or a placebo.

V usage is TRBV11-1 and J usage is TRBJ2-1; maybe TRBD1 (5 bases). The CDR3 spans 14 residues. The V end lost 1 base, the J end lost 5 bases, and 9 bases lay between the germline ends. Germline V gene sequence: CDR1 SGHAT, CDR2 FQDESV (reference sequence). As DNA, the CDR3 is TGTGCCAGCAGCTTAGATAGGGGCCACAATGAGCAGTTCTTC. This sequence encodes CASSLDRGHNEQFF.

V is TRBV20-1 and J is TRBJ1-2; no clear D. V was cut by 5 bases and J by 4 bases, with 8 bases left in between. The length of the CDR3 is 11 residues. Germline V gene sequence: CDR1 DFQATT, CDR2 SNEGSKA (reference sequence). In DNA, the CDR3 is TGCAGTGCTGGCCGGGGCTATGGCTACACCTTC. Protein product: CSAGRGYGYTF.

This chain links TRBV3-1 (or the pseudogene TRBV3-2) with TRBJ2-3, with 16 bases identical to TRBD2. Germline CDR1 LGHDT, CDR2 YNNKEL (reference sequence). Trimming removed 1 base from V and 4 bases from J; junction bases left unmatched: 5. This CDR3 spans 18 amino acids. The DNA of the CDR3 is TGTGCCAGCAGCCAAGCGGGACTAGCGGGAGGGCCGGCAGATACGCAGTATTTT. Its translation is CASSQAGLAGGPADTQYF.

The chain links TRBV3-1 (or the pseudogene TRBV3-2) to TRBJ1-2; D possibly corresponds to TRBD1 (5 bases). Germline CDR1 LGHDT, CDR2 YNNKEL (reference sequence). The CDR3 length is 14 residues. V lost 1 base and J 6 bases, leaving 12 bases between the germline ends. CDR3 nucleotides: TGTGCCAGCAGCCAAGTGCCCAGGGTCCATGGCTACACCTTC. Translated, it gives CASSQVPRVHGYTF.

The rearrangement joins TRBV5-4 to TRBJ1-1; 7 nucleotides match TRBD1. The CDR3 contains 14 residues. V gave up 4 bases and J gave up 4 bases; unmatched junction bases: 7. Per germline, CDR1 SGHNT and CDR2 YYREEE (reference sequence). CDR3 sequence (DNA): TGTGCCAGCAGCGCCGACAGGGAAGGCACTGAAGCTTTCTTT. Its translation is CASSADREGTEAFF.

This clone was picked up a small number of times. This rearrangement joins TRBV5-4 to TRBJ2-7; 8 bases line up with TRBD2. CDR1 and CDR2 from the germline V gene are SGHNT and YYREEE (reference sequence). CDR3 length: 15 amino acids. The ends lost 0 bases at V and 6 bases at J; junction bases unmatched: 8. CDR3 nucleotide sequence: TGTGCCAGCAGCTTGGTAGGTAGCGGGGTCATCGAGCAGTACTTC. Amino acid sequence: CASSLVGSGVIEQYF.

The chain combines TRBV11-2 with TRBJ2-7; perhaps D is TRBD1 or TRBD2 (5 bases each). V lost 8 bases and J 3 bases, leaving 17 bases between the germline ends. Germline CDR1 reads SGHAT; CDR2 reads FQNNGV. CDR3 length: 14 residues. CDR3 in amino acids: CASDPTGTVYEQYF. CDR3 coding DNA: TGTGCCAGCGACCCAACCGGGACGGTCTACGAGCAGTACTTC.

V gene TRBV6-6 combines with J gene TRBJ1-4; no clear D. The CDR3 is 13 amino acids. Trimming stripped 5 bases from V and 7 bases from J, with 11 bases between. CDR1 is MNHNY and CDR2 is SVGAGI in the germline V gene (reference sequence). The CDR3 sequence: CASSPRGGEKLFF. The CDR3 nucleotides read TGTGCCAGCAGTCCACGGGGAGGTGAAAAACTGTTTTTT.